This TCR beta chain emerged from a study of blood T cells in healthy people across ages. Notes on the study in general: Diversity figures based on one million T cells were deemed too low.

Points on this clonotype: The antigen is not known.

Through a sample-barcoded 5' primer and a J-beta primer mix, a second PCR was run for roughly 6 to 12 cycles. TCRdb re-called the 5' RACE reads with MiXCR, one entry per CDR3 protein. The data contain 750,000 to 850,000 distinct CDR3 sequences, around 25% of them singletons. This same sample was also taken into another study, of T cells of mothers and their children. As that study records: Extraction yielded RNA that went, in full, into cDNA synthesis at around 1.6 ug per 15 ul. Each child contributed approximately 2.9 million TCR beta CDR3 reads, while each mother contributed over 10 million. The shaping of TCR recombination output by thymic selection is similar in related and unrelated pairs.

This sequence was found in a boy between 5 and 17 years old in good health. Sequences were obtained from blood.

CDR3 nucleotides: TGCAGCGTGGAACCGGGACAGGGGCTAGGTGGCTACACCTTC. This gives the protein CSVEPGQGLGGYTF. This rearrangement joins TRBV29-1 to TRBJ1-2, with TRBD1 matching 10 bases. The trim removed 6 bases at V and 7 bases at J, leaving 11 bases unmatched. CDR3 length equals 14 residues. Germline V gene data show CDR1 as SQVTM and CDR2 as ANQGSEA.